A single sample gave rise to the 30 T cell receptor beta chains below, sequenced in a study of shared clonotypes between healthy human individuals. Some clones are missing from TCRdb's copy, which holds only in-frame ones; the method was immunoSEQ multiplex PCR. The profile covers approximately 740,000 clones, with under 80% appearing a single time and 1.7% taken by the ten largest. Sample: memory CD4+ T cells sorted from blood. As for subset: CD45RA-negative fraction. Source of these receptors: a woman under 40 in good health.

Only a few counts were recorded for this clone. V and J are TRBV29-1 and TRBJ2-5; D may be TRBD1 or TRBD2 (7 bases each). Trimming stripped 5 bases from V and 5 bases from J, with 12 bases between. CDR1 and CDR2 from the germline V gene are SQVTM and ANQGSEA. This CDR3 comprises 12 residues. The CDR3 DNA reads TGCAGCGTTTGGCAGGGGGGGGAGACCCAGTACTTC. It yields the protein CSVWQGGETQYF.

Remarks on this clone: The same CDR3 arises from other DNA sequences in this sample as well. The J gene is TRBJ1-3, the V gene TRBV7-9, with TRBD1 identical over 7 bases. The trim removed 5 bases at V and 1 base at J, leaving 5 bases unmatched. The CDR3 contains 15 residues. The germline V gene has CDR1 SEHNR and CDR2 FQNEAQ (reference sequence). CDR3 coding DNA: TGTGCCAGCAGCCATGACAGGGCATCTGGAAACACCATATATTTT. As protein: CASSHDRASGNTIYF.

The J gene is TRBJ2-7, the V gene TRBV27; perhaps TRBD2 as D (6 bases). The CDR3 extends over 15 amino acids. Germline lookup yields CDR1 MNHEY and CDR2 SMNVEV (reference sequence). V gave up 1 base and J gave up 0 bases, with 10 bases separating them. The CDR3 DNA reads as TGTGCCAGCAGTTTATGGGGGACTCCCTCCTACGAGCAGTACTTC. Residues: CASSLWGTPSYEQYF.

This clone has just one count. The V gene is TRBV28, the J gene TRBJ2-3; D is perhaps TRBD2 (5 bases). The CDR3 runs 13 residues. From germline, CDR1 is MDHEN and CDR2 SYDVKM. Trimming removed 3 bases at V and 11 bases at J, with 15 bases between. The CDR3 loop reads CASSFRRLTVQYF. Written as DNA, the CDR3 is TGTGCCAGCAGTTTTAGGCGACTAACGGTGCAGTATTTT. The whole variable domain, filled in from reference TRBV28 and TRBJ2-3, reads DVKVTQSSRYLVKRTGEKVFLECVQDMDHENMFWYRQDPGLGLRLIYFSYDVKMKEKGDIPEGYSVSREKKERFSLILESASTNQTSMYLCASSFRRLTVQYFGPGTRLTVL.

The chain joins TRBV4-2 to TRBJ1-4; 9 bases align to TRBD1. CDR3 length: 19 amino acids. Germline CDR1 and CDR2: LGHNA and YNFKEQ. V was pared by 5 bases and J by 0 bases, with 13 bases of the junction left unmatched. The CDR3, as DNA: TGTGCCAGCAGCTACCGCTTCCGGGACAGGGAAGCAACTAATGAAAAACTGTTTTTT. Translation: CASSYRFRDREATNEKLFF.

The chain carries TRBV28 and TRBJ1-3; tentative D call: TRBD1 (6 bases). Germline lookup yields CDR1 MDHEN and CDR2 SYDVKM. V was cut by 6 bases and J by 0 bases, with 9 bases left in between. There are 14 residues in the CDR3. CDR3 coding DNA: TGTGCCAGCAGGAGACAGGTCTCTGGAAACACCATATATTTT. The encoded protein is CASRRQVSGNTIYF.

This chain links TRBV6-5 with TRBJ2-1; D gene unclear. V was cut by 5 bases and J by 3 bases, with 14 bases left in between. Germline V gives CDR1 MNHEY, CDR2 SVGAGI. The CDR3 has 15 amino acids. The CDR3, as DNA: TGTGCCAGCAGTCGACGCCCCTCTATCTACAATGAGCAGTTCTTC. Translation gives CASSRRPSIYNEQFF.

This sequence joins TRBV20-1 and TRBJ1-4; D uncertain. Trimming took 6 bases from V and 10 from J, leaving 9 bases between them. This CDR3 is 10 amino acids long. Germline V gene lookup returns CDR1 DFQATT and CDR2 SNEGSKA (reference sequence). CDR3 sequence: CSARSGKLFF. As DNA, the CDR3 is TGCAGTGCCCGTAGCGGAAAACTGTTTTTT.

The rearrangement joins TRBV28 to TRBJ1-5; D gene ambiguous. The V end lost 4 bases, the J end lost 3 bases, and 4 bases lay between the germline ends. Germline lookup yields CDR1 MDHEN and CDR2 SYDVKM. The CDR3 sequence is 12 residues long. The CDR3 sequence is CASSSNNQPQHF. DNA of the CDR3: TGTGCCAGCAGTTCGAACAATCAGCCCCAGCATTTT.

In its sample, this clone was seen once. The junction differs from germline at one of its ends, possibly a read error. The genes are TRBV7-2 and TRBJ2-7; D tentatively reads TRBD1 or TRBD2 (6 bases each). This CDR3 has 13 amino acids. CDR1 is SGHTA, CDR2 FQGNSA, per germline. The CDR3: CASSTDWRGAEGF. The CDR3 region has the DNA TGTGCCAGCAGCACTGACTGGAGGGGGGCCGAGGGCTTC.

The chain combines TRBV7-2 with TRBJ2-2; 7 nucleotides line up with TRBD1. The V segment lost 2 bases and the J segment 4 bases; nucleotides outside the gene matches: 4. Germline V gives CDR1 SGHTA, CDR2 FQGNSA. CDR3 length: 15 amino acids. DNA of the CDR3: TGTGCCAGCAGCTTACAGGGGGTGCGCACCGGGGAGCTGTTTTTT. Translation: CASSLQGVRTGELFF.

The V gene is TRBV29-1, the J gene TRBJ2-4; 11 nucleotides line up with TRBD1. V gave up 7 bases and J gave up 6 bases; unmatched junction bases: 8. From germline, CDR1 is SQVTM and CDR2 ANQGSEA. This CDR3 comprises 14 residues. Here the CDR3 reads CSGADGTGGNIQYF. In DNA form, the CDR3 reads TGCAGCGGTGCTGATGGGACAGGGGGAAACATTCAGTACTTC.

This clone showed up just a few times. This rearrangement joins TRBV4-1 to TRBJ2-7, with 12 nucleotides matching TRBD2. V trimming: 0 bases; J trimming: 6 bases; junction bases outside the gene matches: 15. CDR3 length: 19 amino acids. CDR1 MGHRA and CDR2 YSYEKL come from the germline V gene. CDR3 protein: CASSQDPGTSGSLLREQYF. CDR3 in DNA: TGCGCCAGCAGCCAAGACCCCGGGACTAGCGGGTCCCTACTTCGCGAGCAGTACTTC.

The sample holds a few counts of this clone. The V call is TRBV19, the J call TRBJ1-1, with 7 bases fitting TRBD1. This CDR3 has 17 amino acids. V lost 3 bases and J lost 4; bases outside the gene matches: 14. The germline gives CDR1 LNHDA, CDR2 SQIVND (reference sequence). CDR3 residues: CASSMYRDSQSGTEAFF. The CDR3 DNA sequence: TGTGCCAGTAGTATGTACCGGGACAGCCAATCGGGCACTGAAGCTTTCTTT.

This clone was seen a handful of times. The DNA of the CDR3 is TGTGCCAGCAGCTTAGGGGTCCTCTCTGGAAACACCATATATTTT. Translating gives CASSLGVLSGNTIYF. V is TRBV7-2 and J is TRBJ1-3, with D unresolved. In germline, CDR1 is SGHTA, CDR2 FQGNSA. The CDR3 has 15 amino acids. V was clipped by 1 base and J by 0 bases, with 7 bases between them.

Concerning this clone: Since a much larger clone is just one base distant, this may be a read error. The chain joins TRBV29-1 to TRBJ2-1; 10 nucleotides match TRBD2. V lost 6 bases to trimming and J lost 8 bases; unmatched junction nucleotides: 10. The CDR3 contains 14 residues. Germline V gives CDR1 SQVTM, CDR2 ANQGSEA. DNA for the CDR3: TGCAGCGTAGACGGGACTAGCGAGCGGGATGAGCAGTTCTTC. Translated: CSVDGTSERDEQFF.

V and J are TRBV7-9 and TRBJ2-5; D remains ambiguous. This CDR3 is built from 15 residues. V lost 6 bases and J lost 1, with 15 bases in between. CDR1 and CDR2 (germline): SEHNR, FQNEAQ (reference sequence). In DNA form, the CDR3 reads TGTGCCAGCAGTGTTGGGGTGGGTAGCCAAGAGACCCAGTACTTC. Amino acid sequence: CASSVGVGSQETQYF.

The chain employs TRBV14 and TRBJ2-7; tentatively, D is TRBD2 (6 bases). The CDR3 totals 16 residues. CDR1 and CDR2 from the germline V gene are SGHDN and FVKESK. Trimming cost V 1 base and J 3 bases, with 16 bases left between them. This CDR3 reads CASSQGSGRSGYEQYF. CDR3 DNA sequence: TGTGCCAGCAGCCAAGGGTCAGGGAGGTCGGGCTACGAGCAGTACTTC.

The CDR3 reads CASSLGRSEETQYF. CDR3 nucleotides: TGTGCCAGCAGCTTAGGACGGTCGGAAGAGACCCAGTACTTC. The chain links TRBV7-6 to TRBJ2-5; D gene unclear. The CDR3 contains 14 residues. Per germline, CDR1 SGHVS and CDR2 FNYEAQ. V was cut by 1 base and J by 3 bases, with 9 bases left in between.

This clone was counted ten times or more. The CDR3 spells CASSIVRGPRSPLHF. CDR3 DNA: TGTGCCAGCAGTATAGTAAGGGGGCCTAGGTCACCCCTCCACTTT. V is TRBV13 and J is TRBJ1-6; 7 bases map to TRBD1. V was clipped by 6 bases and J by 10 bases; unmatched bases: 12. The CDR3 is 15 amino acids. Germline V gene lookup returns CDR1 PRHDT and CDR2 FYEKMQ (reference sequence).

This clone was seen repeatedly, ten times or more. Other nucleotide sequences from this sample produce the same CDR3. This chain joins TRBV5-1 and TRBJ2-3, with D perhaps TRBD1 or TRBD2 (5 bases each). The CDR3 length is 14 residues. V shed 2 bases and J shed 2 bases, with 9 bases lying between them. In germline, CDR1 is SGHRS, CDR2 YFSETQ. The CDR3 region has the DNA TGCGCCAGCAGCTTCGGGACCCTCACAGATACGCAGTATTTT. Protein product: CASSFGTLTDTQYF.

The chain joins TRBV7-9 to TRBJ1-2; no clear D. This CDR3 is 13 amino acids long. Trimming pared 2 bases from V and 4 bases from J, leaving 8 bases between. The germline gives CDR1 SEHNR, CDR2 FQNEAQ (reference sequence). CDR3 region: CASSLQELYGYTF. CDR3 bases: TGTGCCAGCAGCTTACAGGAGCTCTATGGCTACACCTTC. Together with reference TRBV7-9 and TRBJ1-2, the CDR3 gives the full variable domain: DTGVSQNPRHKITKRGQNVTFRCDPISEHNRLYWYRQTLGQGPEFLTYFQNEAQLEKSRLLSDRFSAERPKGSFSTLEIQRTEQGDSAMYLCASSLQELYGYTFGSGTRLTVV.

This chain uses TRBV5-1 with TRBJ2-3; either TRBD1 or TRBD2 may fit D (5 bases each). In germline, CDR1 is SGHRS, CDR2 YFSETQ. The CDR3 is 14 amino acids. V was trimmed by 4 bases and J by 2 bases, leaving 11 bases between them. The CDR3 nucleotides are TGCGCCAGCAGCCCGGGACGGAACACAGATACGCAGTATTTT. It encodes CASSPGRNTDTQYF.

The V call is TRBV2, the J call TRBJ1-4; no reliable D call. V lost 4 bases to trimming and J lost 4 bases, with 10 bases between them. The germline V gene encodes CDR1 SNHLY and CDR2 FYNNEI. The CDR3 sequence is 14 residues long. DNA for the CDR3: TGTGCCAGCAGTGGGTTCGGTTTTAATGAAAAACTGTTTTTT. Its translation: CASSGFGFNEKLFF.

V is TRBV5-1 and J is TRBJ2-7; 8 positions agree with TRBD2. Germline trimming cut 5 bases from V and 3 bases from J; bases unmatched to any gene: 10. Germline values: CDR1 SGHRS, CDR2 YFSETQ. CDR3 length equals 15 residues. The CDR3 coding sequence is TGCGCCAGCAGAAAAACTAGCGGACCTATCTACGAGCAGTACTTC. Translating gives CASRKTSGPIYEQYF. The full variable domain, its missing parts supplied by reference TRBV5-1 and TRBJ2-7, is KAGVTQTPRYLIKTRGQQVTLSCSPISGHRSVSWYQQTPGQGLQFLFEYFSETQRNKGNFPGRFSGRQFSNSRSEMNVSTLELGDSALYLCASRKTSGPIYEQYFGPGTRLTVT.

This clone was observed a few times. This sequence joins TRBV7-8 and TRBJ2-3, with D possibly being TRBD1 (6 bases). The germline gives CDR1 SGHVS, CDR2 FQNEAQ. V lost 7 bases to trimming and J lost 2 bases, with 16 bases between them. The CDR3 loop spans 15 amino acids. CDR3 DNA: TGTGCCAGCATCCGGACAGAAATTCTCACAGATACGCAGTATTTT. This encodes CASIRTEILTDTQYF.

The gene calls are TRBV28 and TRBJ2-7; D remains unclear. This CDR3 comprises 13 residues. The V gene lost 5 bases and the J gene lost 2 bases, with 10 bases spanning the gap. The germline V gene encodes CDR1 MDHEN and CDR2 SYDVKM. The CDR3 protein is CASSGARPYEQYF. Written as DNA, the CDR3 is TGTGCCAGCAGTGGCGCCCGTCCCTACGAGCAGTACTTC.

This sequence joins TRBV6-5 and TRBJ1-1; a weak D match, TRBD1 (5 bases). V was shortened by 6 bases and J by 0 bases, with 11 bases between the two germline ends. This CDR3 contains 14 residues. CDR1 MNHEY and CDR2 SVGAGI come from the germline V gene. CDR3 in amino acids: CASRRQNMNTEAFF. The CDR3 coding sequence is TGTGCCAGCAGGAGACAGAACATGAACACTGAAGCTTTCTTT.

The chain links TRBV19 to TRBJ1-2, with D possibly TRBD1 on 5 matching bases. Germline V gene data show CDR1 as LNHDA and CDR2 as SQIVND (reference sequence). V was cut by 0 bases and J by 1 base, with 12 bases left in between. The CDR3 consists of 16 residues. CDR3 sequence reads: CASSIDPRALNYGYTF. The CDR3 nucleotides are TGTGCCAGTAGTATAGATCCCAGGGCGCTTAACTATGGCTACACCTTC.

The V call is TRBV5-4, the J call TRBJ2-7; 9 positions match TRBD1. V shed 2 bases, J shed 2 bases, and the junction held 5 bases outside the gene matches. Germline CDR1 is SGHNT and CDR2 is YYREEE (reference sequence). CDR3 size: 15 residues. The DNA for the CDR3 is TGTGCCAGCAGCTTCGGACAGGGGACTCCCTACGAGCAGTACTTC. Encoded protein: CASSFGQGTPYEQYF.